The 17 T cell receptor beta chains in this list originate from one sample, sequenced in a study of blood T cells in healthy people across ages. Through a sample-barcoded 5' primer and a J-beta primer mix, a second PCR was run for about 6 to 11 cycles. Each CDR3 protein gets one entry after TCRdb re-called the 5' RACE reads with MiXCR. This sample yields about 540,000 distinct CDR3 sequences, of which 24% are seen a single time; less than 9% belongs to the top ten. A further study also used this sample, focusing on T cells of mothers and their children.

Sequencing was carried out using blood. The receptors shown here come from a boy aged 5-17 years in good health.

This clonotype has a handful of counts. The gene calls are TRBV11-2 and TRBJ2-1; 10 bases match TRBD1. The J call may be wrong; the DNA end is better matched by TRBJ2-7. The CDR3 has 15 amino acids. Per the germline V gene, CDR1 is SGHAT and CDR2 is FQNNGV. CDR3 in amino acids: CASRMGQGQSYEQYF. CDR3 coding DNA: TGTGCCAGCAGGATGGGACAGGGGCAATCCTACGAGCAGTACTTC.

This clonotype came up a few times. The chain joins TRBV14 to TRBJ2-3; D is tentatively TRBD1 or TRBD2 (5 bases each). This CDR3 has 13 residues. Germline lookup yields CDR1 SGHDN and CDR2 FVKESK. V lost 1 base, J lost 4 bases, and 6 bases lay in between. CDR3 coding DNA: TGTGCCAGCAGCCAAGGAGGGGCAGATACGCAGTATTTT. Residues: CASSQGGADTQYF. The variable domain in full, with the rest retrieved from reference TRBV14 and TRBJ2-3, is EAGVTQFPSHSVIEKGQTVTLRCDPISGHDNLYWYRRVMGKEIKFLLHFVKESKQDESGMPNNRFLAERTGGTYSTLKVQPAELEDSGVYFCASSQGGADTQYFGPGTRLTVL.

The chain combines TRBV6-2 or TRBV6-3 with TRBJ2-7; perhaps TRBD2 as D (5 bases). There are 15 residues in the CDR3. V was shortened by 5 bases and J by 1 base, with 15 bases between the two germline ends. The germline CDR1 and CDR2 sequences are MNHEY and SVGEGT. CDR3 region: CASSPGWARSYEQYF. CDR3 in DNA: TGTGCCAGCAGTCCGGGGTGGGCGAGATCCTACGAGCAGTACTTC.

This clonotype occurred a few times. The CDR3 DNA sequence: TGTGCCAGCAACTACGGCAGGGACTCCTACGAGCAGTACTTC. Protein sequence: CASNYGRDSYEQYF. The V and J genes are TRBV2 and TRBJ2-5, with a weak D call TRBD1 (5 bases). The DNA end is more similar to TRBJ2-7, so the J call may be wrong. Per the germline V gene, CDR1 is SNHLY and CDR2 is FYNNEI. This CDR3 has 14 amino acids.

This clonotype was observed a handful of times. The chain joins TRBV27 to TRBJ1-3; TRBD1 is a possible D gene (5 bases). V shed 5 bases and J shed 3 bases, with 8 bases lying between them. CDR1 and CDR2 from the germline V gene are MNHEY and SMNVEV (reference sequence). CDR3 size: 13 residues. CDR3 DNA: TGTGCCAGCAGTACAGGAGATGGAAACACCATATATTTT. It codes for CASSTGDGNTIYF.

This clonotype has ten or more counts. This rearrangement joins TRBV7-9 to TRBJ1-4; 9 bases are a match to TRBD1. V trimming: 4 bases; J trimming: 8 bases; junction bases outside the gene matches: 5. The germline CDR1 and CDR2 sequences are SEHNR and FQNEAQ (reference sequence). The CDR3 runs 14 residues. The CDR3 nucleotides read TGTGCCAGCAGCTCACGGACAGGGGTAGAAAAACTGTTTTTT. This sequence encodes CASSSRTGVEKLFF. The variable domain in full, with the rest retrieved from reference TRBV7-9 and TRBJ1-4, is DTGVSQNPRHKITKRGQNVTFRCDPISEHNRLYWYRQTLGQGPEFLTYFQNEAQLEKSRLLSDRFSAERPKGSFSTLEIQRTEQGDSAMYLCASSSRTGVEKLFFGSGTQLSVL.

The chain employs TRBV4-3 and TRBJ2-4; TRBD1 matches 8 bases. V lost 0 bases and J lost 8; bases outside the gene matches: 3. This CDR3 has 14 amino acids. From germline, CDR1 is LGHNA and CDR2 YSLEER. The CDR3 spells CASSQDRTGHIQYF. CDR3 nucleotides: TGCGCCAGCAGCCAAGATCGGACAGGGCACATTCAGTACTTC.

The chain uses TRBV9 and TRBJ2-2; TRBD2 is a possible D gene (7 bases). This CDR3 is built from 22 residues. Trimming cost V 0 bases and J 0 bases, with 27 bases left between them. Germline-derived CDR1 and CDR2 are SGDLS and YYNGEE. As DNA, the CDR3 is TGTGCCAGCAGCGTAGAGGCAGAGCCTACCTGGGGGGGCTCTTCGAACACCGGGGAGCTGTTTTTT. Translated: CASSVEAEPTWGGSSNTGELFF.

V usage is TRBV5-4 and J usage is TRBJ2-7; no clear D. Trimming took 3 bases from V and 3 from J, leaving 13 bases between them. The CDR3 sequence is 14 residues long. Germline V lookup: CDR1 SGHNT, CDR2 YYREEE (reference sequence). Here the CDR3 reads CASSSDVISYEQYF. CDR3 coding DNA: TGTGCCAGCAGCTCTGACGTGATAAGCTACGAGCAGTACTTC.

This clonotype occurred many times. This rearrangement joins TRBV18 to TRBJ2-1; 9 bases are a match to TRBD1. The CDR3 length is 15 residues. CDR1 and CDR2 (germline): KGHSH, LQKENI. The V gene end was trimmed by 6 bases and the J gene end by 0 bases; junction bases not matched to a gene: 3. In DNA, the CDR3 is TGTGCCAGCTCGCCGGGACAGGGCTCCTACAATGAGCAGTTCTTC. It specifies CASSPGQGSYNEQFF.

This sequence joins TRBV6-1 and TRBJ2-7; the D is unclear. The V end lost 10 bases, the J end lost 5 bases, and 18 bases lay between the germline ends. The CDR3 has 13 residues. Germline V gene sequence: CDR1 MNHNS, CDR2 SASEGT. CDR3 DNA sequence: TGTGCCACCACCCGGTTGAAGGTAGACGAGCAGTACTTC. Its protein is CATTRLKVDEQYF.

J is TRBJ2-7 and V is TRBV7-9, with D unclear. Germline V gene sequence: CDR1 SEHNR, CDR2 FQNEAQ (reference sequence). CDR3 length equals 13 residues. With 1 base removed from V and 4 bases from J, the gap between germline ends came to 8 bases. The CDR3 sequence: CASSLDQAYEQYF. CDR3 nucleotide sequence: TGTGCCAGCAGCTTAGACCAGGCGTACGAGCAGTACTTC.

The chain employs TRBV15 and TRBJ1-4; D perhaps matches TRBD1 (5 bases). The CDR3 length is 18 residues. The germline CDR1 and CDR2 sequences are LNHNV and YYDKDF (reference sequence). Trimming pared 1 base from V and 0 bases from J, leaving 15 bases between. The DNA of the CDR3 is TGTGCCACCAGCAGAGGCAGGGAAAGATGGGCAACTAATGAAAAACTGTTTTTT. As protein: CATSRGRERWATNEKLFF.

V gene TRBV29-1 combines with J gene TRBJ2-7; 9 positions agree with TRBD1. CDR1 and CDR2 (germline): SQVTM, ANQGSEA. Germline trimming cut 4 bases from V and 2 bases from J; bases unmatched to any gene: 3. There are 13 residues in the CDR3. The chain's CDR3 is CSVGGTGPYEQYF. The DNA of the CDR3 is TGCAGCGTTGGAGGGACAGGGCCCTACGAGCAGTACTTC.

This clonotype was detected only a few times. At one of its ends the junction is not consistent with the germline gene, which may arise from a read error. V is TRBV5-5 and J is TRBJ2-3; D is perhaps TRBD2 (7 bases). The V gene's germline CDR1 is SGHKS and CDR2 YYEKEE (reference sequence). The CDR3 loop spans 15 amino acids. This CDR3 reads CASSSGAGATDMQYF. As DNA, the CDR3 is TGTGCCAGCAGCTCCGGCGCGGGGGCCACAGATATGCAGTATTTT.

This chain links TRBV29-1 with TRBJ2-3; 7 bases map to TRBD1. The CDR3 covers 14 residues. Germline V CDR1 and CDR2: SQVTM, ANQGSEA. After removal of 7 bases from V and 3 bases from J, the junction contained 10 bases not matched to a gene. CDR3 loop: CSAGTAIGTDTQYF. The CDR3 region has the DNA TGCAGCGCCGGGACAGCGATTGGAACAGATACGCAGTATTTT.

This clonotype has more than one count but fewer than ten. The CDR3 ends on some other residue instead of the conserved phenylalanine or tryptophan, so this is likely a read error. The chain recombines TRBV20-1 with TRBJ2-3; no clear D gene. This CDR3 has 13 amino acids. With 3 bases removed from V and 1 base from J, the gap between germline ends came to 8 bases. Germline V gene data show CDR1 as DFQATT and CDR2 as SNEGSKA (reference sequence). The CDR3 protein is CSASHLRTDTQYS. Here the CDR3 DNA reads TGCAGTGCTAGTCATCTCCGCACAGATACGCAGTATTCT.